The subject of this entry is one TCR beta chain. Trimming took 11 bases from V and 7 from J, leaving 18 bases between them. There are 12 residues in the CDR3. The germline CDR1 and CDR2 sequences are PRHDT and FYEKMQ (reference sequence). Each cDNA held unique molecular identifiers, and template switching gave it a universal primer site. TCRdb processed the 5' RACE reads anew with MiXCR; each CDR3 protein has one entry. The repertoire includes 210,000 or so distinct CDR3 sequences, 15% to 20% of them detected once, and over 35% sits in the top ten. The data belong to a study of identical twins. The data also belong to a second study, concerning T cells expressing NK-cell markers. That work adds: The study found dominant NKG2C+ clonotypes at roughly 1.0-7.5% of CD8+ T cells in six donors. In a few donors, dominant clonotypes made up about 28.3-65% of CD3+CD56-NKG2C+ cells.

The specimen was CD8+ T cells sorted from blood. This TCR derives from a young woman in good health. This chain connects TRBV13 to TRBJ2-7; D is undetermined. CDR3: CAWAGAGREQYF. CDR3 nucleotides: TGTGCCTGGGCTGGAGCTGGTAGGGAGCAGTACTTC.